A selection of T cell receptor beta chains follows, all from one sample in a study of T cell responses to AZD1222 COVID-19 vaccine. Profiled with immunoSEQ multiplex PCR; TCRdb holds only in-frame clones, not every one. Altogether approximately 85,000 clones are present, roughly 85% being singletons, with the ten largest covering roughly 6.3%. This sample comprised peripheral blood, obtained on day 0 of AZD1222 vaccination. Source of these receptors: an adult in good health. The CDR3 runs from the conserved cysteine through the conserved F or W. Each record gives: V gene, J gene, D gene, clone size, CDR3 protein, CDR3 DNA. The D gene is left open where the match is weak. Clone size, where shown, is once, few, many, or a class for clones that have expanded.

V gene: TRBV6-5
J gene: TRBJ2-7
D gene: .
clone size: .
CDR3 protein: CASSYDSYYEQYF
CDR3 DNA: TGTGCCAGCAGTTACGACAGTTACTACGAGCAGTACTTC

V gene: TRBV7-8
J gene: TRBJ2-3
D gene: TRBD2
clone size: .
CDR3 protein: CASSLVLAGPRTDTQYF
CDR3 DNA: TGTGCCAGCAGCTTAGTTCTAGCGGGACCCCGCACAGATACGCAGTATTTT

V gene: TRBV11-3
J gene: TRBJ2-1
D gene: .
clone size: .
CDR3 protein: CASSLEYGEYNEQFF
CDR3 DNA: TGTGCCAGCAGCTTAGAATACGGGGAATACAATGAGCAGTTCTTC

V gene: TRBV7-2
J gene: TRBJ2-2
D gene: .
clone size: .
CDR3 protein: CASSLAGTGELFF
CDR3 DNA: TGTGCCAGCAGCTTAGCGGGCACCGGGGAGCTGTTTTTT

V gene: TRBV6-5
J gene: TRBJ2-7
D gene: .
clone size: .
CDR3 protein: CASRLQGENEQYF
CDR3 DNA: TGTGCCAGCAGGCTACAGGGTGAGAACGAGCAGTACTTC

V gene: TRBV7-8
J gene: TRBJ2-2
D gene: .
clone size: .
CDR3 protein: CASNRSPNTGELFF
CDR3 DNA: TGTGCCAGCAACCGATCCCCGAACACCGGGGAGCTGTTTTTT

V gene: TRBV16
J gene: TRBJ1-6
D gene: .
clone size: .
CDR3 protein: CASSRGVEDNSPLHF
CDR3 DNA: TGTGCCAGCAGCCGGGGGGTGGAGGATAATTCACCCCTCCACTTT

V gene: TRBV27
J gene: TRBJ2-7
D gene: TRBD1
clone size: .
CDR3 protein: CASSLTGGEQYF
CDR3 DNA: TGTGCCAGCAGCCTTACAGGGGGCGAGCAGTACTTC

V gene: TRBV3-1/TRBV3-2
J gene: TRBJ2-3
D gene: TRBD2
clone size: .
CDR3 protein: CASSLPGLEDTQYF
CDR3 DNA: TGTGCCAGCAGCCTCCCGGGACTAGAGGATACGCAGTATTTT

V gene: TRBV2
J gene: TRBJ2-3
D gene: .
clone size: .
CDR3 protein: CASRPSASTDTQYF
CDR3 DNA: TGTGCCAGCAGGCCTAGCGCTAGCACAGATACGCAGTATTTT

V gene: TRBV5-1
J gene: TRBJ2-7
D gene: TRBD1
clone size: .
CDR3 protein: CASSGQGVDYEQYF
CDR3 DNA: TGCGCCAGCAGCGGACAGGGGGTCGACTACGAGCAGTACTTC

V gene: TRBV11-2
J gene: TRBJ2-2
D gene: .
clone size: .
CDR3 protein: CASSLGVLGSGELFF
CDR3 DNA: TGTGCCAGCAGCTTGGGAGTTTTGGGGTCCGGGGAGCTGTTTTTT

V gene: TRBV2
J gene: TRBJ2-7
D gene: .
clone size: .
CDR3 protein: CASSLSAYEQYF
CDR3 DNA: TGTGCCAGCAGCCTCAGTGCCTACGAGCAGTACTTC

V gene: TRBV7-2
J gene: TRBJ2-7
D gene: TRBD1
clone size: .
CDR3 protein: CASSRAPGQGSDEQYF
CDR3 DNA: TGTGCCAGCAGCCGCGCTCCGGGACAGGGCTCGGACGAGCAGTACTTC

V gene: TRBV11-3
J gene: TRBJ1-1
D gene: .
clone size: .
CDR3 protein: CASSDTGTEAFF
CDR3 DNA: TGTGCCAGCAGCGACACAGGCACTGAAGCTTTCTTT

V gene: TRBV19
J gene: TRBJ2-2
D gene: TRBD2
clone size: .
CDR3 protein: CASKGGGTGELFF
CDR3 DNA: TGTGCCAGTAAGGGCGGGGGCACCGGGGAGCTGTTTTTT

V gene: TRBV6-5
J gene: TRBJ1-1
D gene: TRBD1
clone size: .
CDR3 protein: CASSYSWDRGQAFF
CDR3 DNA: TGTGCCAGCAGTTACTCCTGGGACAGGGGCCAAGCTTTCTTT

V gene: TRBV5-5
J gene: TRBJ1-1
D gene: .
clone size: once
CDR3 protein: CASSLGRLMNTEAFF
CDR3 DNA: TGTGCCAGCAGCCTCGGACGGCTGATGAACACTGAAGCTTTCTTT

V gene: TRBV4-2
J gene: TRBJ1-3
D gene: .
clone size: few
CDR3 protein: CASSQDSQRADSGNTIYF
CDR3 DNA: TGTGCCAGCAGCCAAGATTCTCAACGTGCAGACTCTGGAAACACCATATATTTT

V gene: TRBV15
J gene: TRBJ2-1
D gene: .
clone size: few
CDR3 protein: CATSRGYNEQFF
CDR3 DNA: TGTGCCACCAGCAGAGGATACAATGAGCAGTTCTTC

V gene: TRBV18
J gene: TRBJ2-7
D gene: TRBD1
clone size: .
CDR3 protein: CASSPTGASSYEQYF
CDR3 DNA: TGTGCCAGCTCACCGACAGGGGCTAGCTCCTACGAGCAGTACTTC

V gene: TRBV5-1
J gene: TRBJ2-3
D gene: TRBD2
clone size: .
CDR3 protein: CASSWNGGSTDTQYF
CDR3 DNA: TGCGCCAGCAGCTGGAACGGGGGGAGCACAGATACGCAGTATTTT

V gene: TRBV5-8
J gene: TRBJ2-6
D gene: .
clone size: .
CDR3 protein: CASSRAQGSGANVLTF
CDR3 DNA: TGTGCCAGCAGCCGGGCTCAGGGTTCTGGGGCCAACGTCCTGACTTTC

V gene: TRBV27
J gene: TRBJ2-1
D gene: .
clone size: .
CDR3 protein: CASSLEGYNEQFF
CDR3 DNA: TGTGCCAGCAGTTTGGAAGGTTACAATGAGCAGTTCTTC

V gene: TRBV4-2
J gene: TRBJ1-2
D gene: TRBD1
clone size: .
CDR3 protein: CASSQTSTGARAYGYTF
CDR3 DNA: TGTGCCAGCAGCCAGACCTCGACAGGGGCGCGCGCCTATGGCTACACCTTC

V gene: TRBV27
J gene: TRBJ2-7
D gene: .
clone size: .
CDR3 protein: CASSSTGAYEQYF
CDR3 DNA: TGTGCCAGCAGTTCGACGGGCGCATACGAGCAGTACTTC

V gene: TRBV28
J gene: TRBJ1-1
D gene: TRBD1
clone size: .
CDR3 protein: CASSLARGGTEAFF
CDR3 DNA: TGTGCCAGCAGTTTGGCCAGGGGGGGGACCGAAGCTTTCTTT

V gene: TRBV9
J gene: TRBJ1-5
D gene: TRBD1
clone size: .
CDR3 protein: CASSAAGTGDQPQHF
CDR3 DNA: TGTGCCAGCAGCGCCGCCGGGACAGGGGATCAGCCCCAGCATTTT

V gene: TRBV29-1
J gene: TRBJ2-7
D gene: .
clone size: .
CDR3 protein: CSVVYGSGDEQYF
CDR3 DNA: TGCAGCGTTGTTTACGGGAGCGGCGACGAGCAGTACTTC

V gene: TRBV7-3
J gene: TRBJ2-7
D gene: TRBD1
clone size: .
CDR3 protein: CASSLRGGSNYEQYF
CDR3 DNA: TGTGCCAGCAGCTTAAGAGGGGGCAGCAACTACGAGCAGTACTTC

V gene: TRBV5-1
J gene: TRBJ2-1
D gene: .
clone size: .
CDR3 protein: CASSPSGTVNNEQFF
CDR3 DNA: TGCGCCAGCAGCCCGTCCGGGACCGTAAACAATGAGCAGTTCTTC

V gene: TRBV4-3
J gene: TRBJ2-7
D gene: .
clone size: .
CDR3 protein: CASSQSRAYEQYF
CDR3 DNA: TGCGCCAGCAGCCAAAGTAGGGCCTACGAGCAGTACTTC

V gene: TRBV30
J gene: TRBJ1-5
D gene: .
clone size: .
CDR3 protein: CAWSDGSNQPQHF
CDR3 DNA: TGTGCCTGGAGTGACGGGTCCAATCAGCCCCAGCATTTT

V gene: TRBV7-2
J gene: TRBJ1-3
D gene: .
clone size: .
CDR3 protein: CASSLAGVNTIYF
CDR3 DNA: TGTGCCAGCAGCTTAGCTGGGGTCAACACCATATATTTT

V gene: TRBV5-4
J gene: TRBJ2-5
D gene: .
clone size: .
CDR3 protein: CASTLIDSQETQYF
CDR3 DNA: TGTGCCAGCACCCTTATAGACAGCCAAGAGACCCAGTACTTC

V gene: TRBV10-1
J gene: TRBJ2-2
D gene: .
clone size: .
CDR3 protein: CASRVAQNTGELFF
CDR3 DNA: TGCGCCAGCAGAGTAGCGCAGAACACCGGGGAGCTGTTTTTT

V gene: TRBV7-4
J gene: TRBJ1-5
D gene: .
clone size: .
CDR3 protein: CASSLATEDNQPQHF
CDR3 DNA: TGTGCCAGCAGCTTAGCTACGGAAGACAATCAGCCCCAGCATTTT

V gene: TRBV5-1
J gene: TRBJ2-7
D gene: TRBD1
clone size: .
CDR3 protein: CASSQPPLTGWSYEQYF
CDR3 DNA: TGCGCCAGCAGCCAACCCCCCCTGACAGGGTGGTCCTACGAGCAGTACTTC

V gene: TRBV30
J gene: TRBJ2-1
D gene: .
clone size: once
CDR3 protein: CAWSGTGRDEQFF
CDR3 DNA: TGTGCCTGGAGTGGGACGGGGCGAGATGAGCAGTTCTTC

V gene: TRBV6-5
J gene: TRBJ1-1
D gene: .
clone size: .
CDR3 protein: CASSQRADEAFF
CDR3 DNA: TGTGCCAGCAGCCAAAGGGCTGATGAAGCTTTCTTT

V gene: TRBV12-3/TRBV12-4
J gene: TRBJ2-1
D gene: .
clone size: once
CDR3 protein: CASSLWSNEQFF
CDR3 DNA: TGTGCCAGCAGTTTATGGAGCAATGAGCAGTTCTTC

V gene: TRBV27
J gene: TRBJ1-4
D gene: .
clone size: .
CDR3 protein: CASSYQGTEKLFF
CDR3 DNA: TGTGCCAGCAGTTATCAGGGGACTGAAAAACTGTTTTTT

V gene: TRBV29-1
J gene: TRBJ2-3
D gene: TRBD2
clone size: once
CDR3 protein: CSVHASGGVTDTQYF
CDR3 DNA: TGCAGCGTTCACGCTAGCGGGGGGGTCACAGATACGCAGTATTTT

V gene: TRBV2
J gene: TRBJ1-5
D gene: .
clone size: .
CDR3 protein: CASSEAGRQPQHF
CDR3 DNA: TGTGCCAGCAGTGAAGCAGGGAGGCAGCCCCAGCATTTT

V gene: TRBV7-2
J gene: TRBJ1-1
D gene: .
clone size: .
CDR3 protein: CASSLGGPGASEAFF
CDR3 DNA: TGTGCCAGCAGCTTAGGAGGCCCCGGGGCCTCTGAAGCTTTCTTT

V gene: TRBV7-9
J gene: TRBJ2-1
D gene: .
clone size: .
CDR3 protein: CASSYVARGEQFF
CDR3 DNA: TGTGCCAGCAGCTACGTCGCCCGGGGTGAGCAGTTCTTC

V gene: TRBV11-2
J gene: TRBJ2-7
D gene: TRBD1
clone size: .
CDR3 protein: CASSPLGGQGVYEQYF
CDR3 DNA: TGTGCCAGCAGCCCATTGGGTGGCCAGGGGGTTTACGAGCAGTACTTC

V gene: TRBV4-2
J gene: TRBJ1-4
D gene: .
clone size: .
CDR3 protein: CASSQGVQGLNEKLFF
CDR3 DNA: TGTGCCAGCAGCCAGGGCGTTCAGGGCCTTAATGAAAAACTGTTTTTT

V gene: TRBV30
J gene: TRBJ1-5
D gene: .
clone size: .
CDR3 protein: CAWRTGHQPQHF
CDR3 DNA: TGTGCCTGGAGGACAGGTCATCAGCCCCAGCATTTT

V gene: TRBV5-4
J gene: TRBJ2-6
D gene: .
clone size: .
CDR3 protein: CASSLGGAGANVLTF
CDR3 DNA: TGTGCCAGCAGCTTGGGCGGGGCTGGGGCCAACGTCCTGACTTTC

V gene: TRBV5-5
J gene: TRBJ1-1
D gene: TRBD1
clone size: .
CDR3 protein: CASSFSGTGGYAEAFF
CDR3 DNA: TGTGCCAGCAGCTTCTCCGGGACAGGGGGGTACGCTGAAGCTTTCTTT

V gene: TRBV18
J gene: TRBJ1-2
D gene: .
clone size: .
CDR3 protein: CASSQTAGSSNYGYTF
CDR3 DNA: TGTGCCAGCTCACAAACTGCAGGGAGCTCTAACTATGGCTACACCTTC